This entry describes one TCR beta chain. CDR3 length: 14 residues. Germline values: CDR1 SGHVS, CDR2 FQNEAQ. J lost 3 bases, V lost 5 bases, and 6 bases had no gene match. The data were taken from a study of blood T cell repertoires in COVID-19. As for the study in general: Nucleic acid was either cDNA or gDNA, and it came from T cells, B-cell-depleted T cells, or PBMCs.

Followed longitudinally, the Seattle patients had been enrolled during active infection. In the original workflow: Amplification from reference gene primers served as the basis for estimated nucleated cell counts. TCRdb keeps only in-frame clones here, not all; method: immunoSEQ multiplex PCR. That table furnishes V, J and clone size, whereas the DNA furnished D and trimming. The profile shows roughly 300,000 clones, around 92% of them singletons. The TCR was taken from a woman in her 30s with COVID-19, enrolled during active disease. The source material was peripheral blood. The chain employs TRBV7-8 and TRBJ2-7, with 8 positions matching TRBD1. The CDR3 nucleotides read TGTGCCAGCAGCGTCGGGACAGGCCTCTACGAGCAGTACTTC. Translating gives CASSVGTGLYEQYF.